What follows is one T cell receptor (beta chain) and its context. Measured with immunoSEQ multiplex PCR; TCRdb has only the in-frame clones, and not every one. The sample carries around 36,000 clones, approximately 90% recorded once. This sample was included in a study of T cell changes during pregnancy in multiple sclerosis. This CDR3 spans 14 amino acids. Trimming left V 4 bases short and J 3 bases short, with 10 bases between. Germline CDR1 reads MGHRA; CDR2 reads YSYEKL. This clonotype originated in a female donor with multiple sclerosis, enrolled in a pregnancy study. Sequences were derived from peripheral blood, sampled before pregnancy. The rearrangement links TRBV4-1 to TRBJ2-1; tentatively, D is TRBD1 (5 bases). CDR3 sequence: CASSPRQGYNEQFF. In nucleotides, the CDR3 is TGCGCCAGCAGCCCTAGGCAGGGCTACAATGAGCAGTTCTTC.